Listed below are T cell receptor beta chains from one sample, sequenced in a study of vaccination and CD4 T cells after COVID-19. These receptors have no identified antigens. One entry per CDR3 protein, called by TCRdb with MiXCR from the PCR reads. The sample records over 7,000 distinct CDR3 sequences, roughly 50% being singletons. Sequenced input: CD4+ T cells from blood, cultured in vitro. Source of these receptors: a human donor in good health. Both conserved end residues are part of each CDR3. The D gene is left open where the match is weak. Clone size is shown for a subset of rows, as once, few, many or a class of expanded clone.

TRBJ1-1 | NA | TRBV20-1 | NA | TGCAGTGCTAGCAGGGTCAACACTGAAGCTTTCTTT | CSASRVNTEAFF
TRBJ1-3 | NA | TRBV18 | NA | TGTGCCAGCTCACCACCCCCAGTGGGCTCTGGAAACACCATATATTTT | CASSPPPVGSGNTIYF
TRBJ2-2 | NA | TRBV20-1 | NA | TGCAGTGCTAGAGGGACTATCCGGGGGGGGGAGCTGTTTTTT | CSARGTIRGGELFF
TRBJ2-5 | TRBD2 | TRBV7-6 | NA | TGTGCCAGCAGCCCTACTAGCGGGGGGACACGGGAGACCCAGTACTTC | CASSPTSGGTRETQYF
TRBJ2-3 | TRBD2 | TRBV20-1 | few | TGCAGTGCTACGCGGGGGGCAGATACGCAGTATTTT | CSATRGADTQYF
TRBJ2-1 | TRBD2 | TRBV19 | NA | TGTGCCAGTAGTTTCTTAGCGGGGAGGTCTTACAATGAGCAGTTCTTC | CASSFLAGRSYNEQFF
TRBJ1-2 | NA | TRBV29-1 | few | TGCAGCGTTGGGACAGTAAATCATAACTATGGCTACACCTTC | CSVGTVNHNYGYTF
TRBJ1-2 | TRBD1 | TRBV5-1 | few | TGCGCCAGCAGCCCTACAGGGGGCGGCGGCTACACCTTC | CASSPTGGGGYTF
TRBJ1-1 | NA | TRBV7-9 | NA | TGTGCCAGCAGCTTAGGGACAGCGAACACTGAAGCTTTCTTT | CASSLGTANTEAFF
TRBJ2-2 | TRBD2 | TRBV7-2 | NA | TGTGCCAGCAGCCGCCAAGGACTAGCGGGGAGCACCGGGGAGCTGTTTTTT | CASSRQGLAGSTGELFF
TRBJ2-3 | NA | TRBV30 | NA | TGTGCCTGGGGAGGGGACTCCTCTAGCACAGATACGCAGTATTTT | CAWGGDSSSTDTQYF
TRBJ2-7 | NA | TRBV7-2 | NA | TGTGCCAGCAGCTTAGCCGGGACGGCCTACGAGCAGTACTTC | CASSLAGTAYEQYF
TRBJ1-2 | TRBD1 | TRBV25-1 | NA | TGTGCCAGCAGTCGGACAGGAGCAAACTATGGCTACACCTTC | CASSRTGANYGYTF
TRBJ1-4 | NA | TRBV7-9 | NA | TGTGCCAGCAGCTTAGACGGGGGGAAACTGTTTTTT | CASSLDGGKLFF
TRBJ1-2 | NA | TRBV20-1 | NA | TGCAGTGCCTCGGACGGCTATGGCTACACCTTC | CSASDGYGYTF
TRBJ1-1 | NA | TRBV10-3 | NA | TGTGCCATCAGTGGCTTGGGGGAGAACACTGAAGCTTTCTTT | CAISGLGENTEAFF
TRBJ2-7 | TRBD1 | TRBV11-2 | NA | TGTGCCAGCTCGAACTACGGGACAGGTGAATACGAGCAGTACTTC | CASSNYGTGEYEQYF
TRBJ1-1 | TRBD1 | TRBV20-1 | NA | TGCAGTGCCCGGAGGGGGCGGACTGAAGCTTTCTTT | CSARRGRTEAFF
TRBJ1-2 | NA | TRBV20-1 | few | TGCAGTGCTTTTCGGGAGACCTACTATGGCTACACCTTC | CSAFRETYYGYTF
TRBJ1-2 | NA | TRBV5-4 | NA | TGTGCCAGCGCTCAAGGAGAAGGGGGCTACACCTTC | CASAQGEGGYTF
TRBJ2-1 | NA | TRBV6-1 | NA | TGTGCCAGCAGTCACAGGGCTGAGGCCTACAATGAGCAGTTCTTC | CASSHRAEAYNEQFF
TRBJ1-2 | NA | TRBV30 | NA | TGTGCCTGGAGCCTAAAAGGGGGAACCTACACCTTC | CAWSLKGGTYTF
TRBJ2-3 | TRBD2 | TRBV7-2 | NA | TGTGCCAGCAGTCTAACCGGGACTAGCGGGGGGGTGGGCACAGATACGCAGTATTTT | CASSLTGTSGGVGTDTQYF
TRBJ1-5 | NA | TRBV29-1 | NA | TGCAGCGTTGAAGAGGGAGGAGGTAATCAGCCCCAGCATTTT | CSVEEGGGNQPQHF
TRBJ2-2 | TRBD2 | TRBV7-3 | NA | TGTGCCAGCAGCTTAATACTAGCGGAGAACACCGGGGAGCTGTTTTTT | CASSLILAENTGELFF
TRBJ1-5 | NA | TRBV20-1 | NA | TGCAGTGCTAGAGATCTGGCAGGGGTGGGCAATCAGCCCCAGCATTTT | CSARDLAGVGNQPQHF
TRBJ1-5 | TRBD1 | TRBV6-1 | NA | TGTGCCATCCGAAACCGGGACAGACCCAATCAGCCCCAGCATTTT | CAIRNRDRPNQPQHF
TRBJ2-1 | TRBD1 | TRBV7-9 | NA | TGTGCCAGCAGCTCGACAGGGCCCCTTCAGTTCTTC | CASSSTGPLQFF
TRBJ1-2 | TRBD1 | TRBV6-5 | NA | TGTGCCAGCAGTTACTCGGAGGACAGGGTATATGGCTACACCTTC | CASSYSEDRVYGYTF
TRBJ2-1 | NA | TRBV19 | once | TGTGCCAGTAGTATAGACAAGAGCTCCTACAATGAGCAGTTCTTC | CASSIDKSSYNEQFF
TRBJ2-3 | NA | TRBV5-1 | NA | TGCGCCAGCAGCTTGGGTCCTTTGGGCACAGATACGCAGTATTTT | CASSLGPLGTDTQYF
TRBJ1-1 | NA | TRBV23-1 | NA | TGCGCCAAGGGCTCGAGGGGATACAACACTGAAGCTTTCTTT | CAKGSRGYNTEAFF
TRBJ1-5 | NA | TRBV6-1 | NA | TGTGCCAGCAGTCCAGACGGCGATCGGCCCCAGCATTTT | CASSPDGDRPQHF